This TCR beta chain was profiled in a study of OX40 agonist ivuxolimab in advanced cancers. TCRdb keeps only in-frame clones here, not all; method: immunoSEQ multiplex PCR. The table records under 90,000 clones, around 86% of them present only once. Germline values: CDR1 SGHAT, CDR2 FQNNGV. V was trimmed by 2 bases and J by 3 bases, leaving 15 bases between them. The CDR3 runs to 16 residues. Blood was sampled at baseline, cycle 4 day 1, and cycle 7 day 1. The V and J genes are TRBV11-2 and TRBJ2-3, with D possibly being TRBD1 or TRBD2 (6 bases each). This TCR was sampled from an adult with an advanced solid tumor such as melanoma, head and neck, liver or kidney cancer. Sequenced here: CD4+ or CD8+ T cells sorted from blood, sampled in a trial of the OX40 agonist ivuxolimab. CDR3 coding DNA: TGTGCCAGCAGCTTACAAGGGGGAGGCGTGACAGATACGCAGTATTTT. Its translation is CASSLQGGGVTDTQYF.